The present T cell receptor (beta chain) was sequenced within a study of regulatory T cells in long-lasting Graves disease. CDR1 is LNHDA, CDR2 SQIVND, per germline (reference sequence). CDR3 length equals 16 residues. Germline trimming cut 3 bases from V and 6 bases from J; bases unmatched to any gene: 11. Comments on this clonotype: Its antigen remains unidentified.

Time point meaning: newly diagnosed GD, antithyroid drugs for less than 3 months. PBMC-derived RNA was used for the TCR library. Each patient gave roughly 10 milliliters of EDTA-anticoagulated peripheral blood. CDR3 regions were amplified by Arm-PCR using iRepertoire HTBI primers to build TCR beta libraries. TCRdb reanalysed the multiplex PCR reads using MiXCR and keeps one entry per CDR3 protein. This table has about 500,000 distinct CDR3 sequences, 15% to 20% appearing once. Study-wide results and caveats: The TCR repertoire of persistent Graves' patients was less diverse than that of newly diagnosed ones.

This sample was also put to use in a study of T cells in Graves' hyperthyroidism and ophthalmopathy.

This receptor was taken from a man aged 35-49 years with Graves disease. The sequences come from peripheral blood mononuclear cells (PBMCs), collected at new diagnosis, from a patient treated with antithyroid drugs. The V gene is TRBV19, the J gene TRBJ2-1; 7 bases agree with TRBD2. CDR3: CASSIRKSGNPNEQFF. In DNA, the CDR3 is TGTGCCAGTAGTATCAGGAAAAGCGGGAACCCCAATGAGCAGTTCTTC.